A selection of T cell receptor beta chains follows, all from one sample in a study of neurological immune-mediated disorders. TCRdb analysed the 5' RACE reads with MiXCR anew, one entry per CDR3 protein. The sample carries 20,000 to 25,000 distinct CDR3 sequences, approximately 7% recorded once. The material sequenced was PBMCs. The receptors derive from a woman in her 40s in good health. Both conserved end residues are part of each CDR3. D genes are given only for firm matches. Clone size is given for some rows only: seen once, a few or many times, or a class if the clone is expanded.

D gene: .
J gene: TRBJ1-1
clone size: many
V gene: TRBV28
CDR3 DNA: TGTGCCAGCAGTTTCACGGGACTTAAGGCGAGGAACACTGAAGCTTTCTTT
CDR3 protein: CASSFTGLKARNTEAFF

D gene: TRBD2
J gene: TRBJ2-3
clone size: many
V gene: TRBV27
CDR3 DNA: TGTGCCAGCAGTTTATCGGGACTAGCAGATACGCAGTATTTT
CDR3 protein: CASSLSGLADTQYF

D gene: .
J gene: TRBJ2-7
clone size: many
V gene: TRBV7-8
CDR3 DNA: TGTGCCAGCAGCTTAGGGGGGACCTACGAGCAGTACTTC
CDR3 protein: CASSLGGTYEQYF

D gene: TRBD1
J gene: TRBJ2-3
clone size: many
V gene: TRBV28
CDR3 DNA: TGTGCCAGCAGTTCCTACAGGGGTGCAACAGATACGCAGTATTTT
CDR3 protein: CASSSYRGATDTQYF

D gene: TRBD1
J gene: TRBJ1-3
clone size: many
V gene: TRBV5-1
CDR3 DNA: TGCGCCAGCAGCGTAACAGGGGAGGGAAACACCATATATTTT
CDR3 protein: CASSVTGEGNTIYF

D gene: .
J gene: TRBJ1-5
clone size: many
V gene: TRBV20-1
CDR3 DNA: TGCAGTGCTTCGGAGAGCCACCAGCCCCAGCATTTT
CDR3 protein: CSASESHQPQHF

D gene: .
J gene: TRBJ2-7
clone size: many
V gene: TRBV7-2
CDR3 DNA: TGTGCCAGCAGCTTAGCTGGGGTCCCAACATACGAGCAGTACTTC
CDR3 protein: CASSLAGVPTYEQYF

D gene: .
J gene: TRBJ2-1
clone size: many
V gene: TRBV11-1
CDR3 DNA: TGTGCCAGCAGCCCTAACAGGGTAGGGTCCTACAATGAGCAGTTCTTC
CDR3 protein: CASSPNRVGSYNEQFF

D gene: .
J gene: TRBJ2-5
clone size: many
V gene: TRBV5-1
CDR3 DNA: TGCGCCAGCAGCTTGGCTTCAAACCGAGAGACCCAGTACTTC
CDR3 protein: CASSLASNRETQYF

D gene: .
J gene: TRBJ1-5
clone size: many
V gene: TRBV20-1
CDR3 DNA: TGCAGTGCTTCGGGGAGAGTGGAAAACAATCAGCCCCAGCATTTT
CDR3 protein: CSASGRVENNQPQHF

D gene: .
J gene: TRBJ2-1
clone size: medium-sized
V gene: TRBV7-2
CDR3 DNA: TGTGCCAGCAGCTTTGACAGGCAGGATGAGCAGTTCTTC
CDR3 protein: CASSFDRQDEQFF

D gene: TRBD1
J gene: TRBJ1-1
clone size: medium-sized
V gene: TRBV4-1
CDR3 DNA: TGCGCCAGCAGCCCCCGGGACAGGGGAATGAACACTGAAGCTTTCTTT
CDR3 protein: CASSPRDRGMNTEAFF

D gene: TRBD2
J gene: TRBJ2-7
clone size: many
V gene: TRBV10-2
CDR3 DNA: TGCGCCAGCAGTGGGGCGCTAGCGGGCGAGCAGTACTTC
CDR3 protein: CASSGALAGEQYF

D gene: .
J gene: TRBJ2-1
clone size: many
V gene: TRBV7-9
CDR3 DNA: TGTGCCAGCAGCTTGGGTCTCGGGTCTGACAATGAGCAGTTCTTC
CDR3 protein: CASSLGLGSDNEQFF

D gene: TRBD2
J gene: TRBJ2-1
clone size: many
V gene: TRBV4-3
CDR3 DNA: TGCGCCAGCAGCCATGTCCGACTAGCAATAGTCTACAATGAGCAGTTCTTC
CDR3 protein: CASSHVRLAIVYNEQFF

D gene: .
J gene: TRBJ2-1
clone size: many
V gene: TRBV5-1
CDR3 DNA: TGCGCCAGCAGCTTGGTAGGGCACAATGAGCAGTTCTTC
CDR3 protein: CASSLVGHNEQFF

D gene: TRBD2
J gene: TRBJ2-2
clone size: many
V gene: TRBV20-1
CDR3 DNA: TGCAGTGCTCGGGCCACACGGGGGGTAGGAACCGGGGAGCTGTTTTTT
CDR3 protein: CSARATRGVGTGELFF

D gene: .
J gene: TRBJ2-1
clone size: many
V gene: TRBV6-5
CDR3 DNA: TGTGCCAGCAGTTTGTTAGATGTCAATGAGCAGTTCTTC
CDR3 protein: CASSLLDVNEQFF

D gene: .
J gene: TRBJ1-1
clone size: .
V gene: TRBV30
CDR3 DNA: TGTGCCTGGAGGATGGAAGGCTTGAACACTGAAGCTTTCTTT
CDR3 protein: CAWRMEGLNTEAFF

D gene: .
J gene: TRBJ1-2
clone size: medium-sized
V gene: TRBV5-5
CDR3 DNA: TGTGCCAGCAGCTTTGGGTCCCGACGGAATAACTATGGCTACACCTTC
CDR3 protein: CASSFGSRRNNYGYTF

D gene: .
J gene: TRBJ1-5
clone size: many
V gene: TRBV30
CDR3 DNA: TGTGCCTGGAGTCGGGACGATTCTCAGCCCCAGCATTTT
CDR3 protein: CAWSRDDSQPQHF

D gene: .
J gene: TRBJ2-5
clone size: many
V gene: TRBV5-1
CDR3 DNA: TGCGCCAGCAGCTCCGCGGGGAAGGAGACCCAGTACTTC
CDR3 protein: CASSSAGKETQYF

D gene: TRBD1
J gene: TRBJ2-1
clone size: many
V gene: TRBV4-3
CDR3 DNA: TGCGCCAGCAGCCAATCCTACAGGGGTAACTCCTACAATGAGCAGTTCTTC
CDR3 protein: CASSQSYRGNSYNEQFF

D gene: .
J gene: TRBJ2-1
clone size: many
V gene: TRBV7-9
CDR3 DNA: TGTGCCAGCAGCTATACGGGAGCCCCCGTGGAGCAGTTCTTC
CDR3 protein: CASSYTGAPVEQFF

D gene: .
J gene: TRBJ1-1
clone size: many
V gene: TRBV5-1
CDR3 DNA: TGCGCCAGCAGCTTGTTTGGGGGAGAAGGCACTGAAGCTTTCTTT
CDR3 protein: CASSLFGGEGTEAFF

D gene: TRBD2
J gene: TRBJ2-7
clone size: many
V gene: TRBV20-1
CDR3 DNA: TGCAGTGCTACTAGCGGGAGGTGGGAGCAGTACTTC
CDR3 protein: CSATSGRWEQYF

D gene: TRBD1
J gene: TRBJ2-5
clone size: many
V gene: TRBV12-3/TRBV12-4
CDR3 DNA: TGTGCCAGCAGTCCGAGGACAGGACAAGAGACCCAGTACTTC
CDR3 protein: CASSPRTGQETQYF

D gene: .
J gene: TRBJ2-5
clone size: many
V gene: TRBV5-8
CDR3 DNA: TGTGCCAGCAGCTTCGGACGACTAAACGGGAGACAGGAGGAGACCCAGTACTTC
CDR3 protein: CASSFGRLNGRQEETQYF

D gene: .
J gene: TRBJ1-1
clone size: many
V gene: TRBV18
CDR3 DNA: TGTGCCAGCTCACCATTGCCAGGGGAGATGAACACTGAAGCTTTCTTT
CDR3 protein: CASSPLPGEMNTEAFF

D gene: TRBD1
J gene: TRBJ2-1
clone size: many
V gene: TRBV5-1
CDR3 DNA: TGCGCCAGCAGCTTGGCCCAACAGGGGGGCAATGAGCAGTTCTTC
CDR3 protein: CASSLAQQGGNEQFF

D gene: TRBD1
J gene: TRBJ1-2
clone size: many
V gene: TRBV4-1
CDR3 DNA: TGCGCCAGCAGCCAGTCCGACAGGGACGGAGGCTACACCTTC
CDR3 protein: CASSQSDRDGGYTF

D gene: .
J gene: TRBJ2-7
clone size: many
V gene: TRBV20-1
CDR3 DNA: TGCAGTGCTAGTGACCCAAAGGTGTACGAGCAGTACTTC
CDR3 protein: CSASDPKVYEQYF

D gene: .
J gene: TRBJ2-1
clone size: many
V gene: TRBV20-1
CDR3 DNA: TGCAGTGCTAGAGGGGCCTTATCGGAGCCCGTGGGTAATGAGCAGTTCTTC
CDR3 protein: CSARGALSEPVGNEQFF

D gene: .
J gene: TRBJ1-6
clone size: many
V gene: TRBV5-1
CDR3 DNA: TGCGCCAGCAGCACGGGAGATTCACCCCTCCACTTT
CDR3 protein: CASSTGDSPLHF

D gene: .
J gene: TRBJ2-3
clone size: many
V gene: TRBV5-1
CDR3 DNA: TGCGCCAGCAGCTTGGCTGGCGGGAGCACAGATACGCAGTATTTT
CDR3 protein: CASSLAGGSTDTQYF

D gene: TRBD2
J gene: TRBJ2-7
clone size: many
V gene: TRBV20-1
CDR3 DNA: TGCAGTGCCACGGGGGGACTAGCGGTCTACGAGCAGTACTTC
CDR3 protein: CSATGGLAVYEQYF

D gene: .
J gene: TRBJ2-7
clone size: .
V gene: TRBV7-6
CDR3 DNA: TGTGCCAGCAGCCCCTTGCCGCTAGCGTCCGAGCAGTACTTC
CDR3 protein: CASSPLPLASEQYF

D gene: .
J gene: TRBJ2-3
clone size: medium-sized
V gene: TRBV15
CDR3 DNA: TGTGCCACCGGTGATTCATCTTACACAGATACGCAGTATTTT
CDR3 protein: CATGDSSYTDTQYF

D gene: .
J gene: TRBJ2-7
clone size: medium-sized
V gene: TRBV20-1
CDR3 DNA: TGCAGTGCTAGAGGTGGTAGGGACTACGAGCAGTACTTC
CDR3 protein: CSARGGRDYEQYF

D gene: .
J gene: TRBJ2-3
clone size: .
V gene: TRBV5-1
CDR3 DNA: TGCGCCAGCAGCTTGGACTCCGAGGGCACAGATACGCAGTATTTT
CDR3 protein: CASSLDSEGTDTQYF

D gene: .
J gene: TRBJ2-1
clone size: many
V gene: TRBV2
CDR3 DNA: TGTGCCAGCAGCCCTGGCGGGCTAGTCTACAATGAGCAGTTCTTC
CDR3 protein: CASSPGGLVYNEQFF

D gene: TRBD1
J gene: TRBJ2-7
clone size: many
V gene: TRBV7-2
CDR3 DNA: TGTGCCAGCAGCTTAGGGCAGGGGGTGTCCTACGAGCAGTACTTC
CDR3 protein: CASSLGQGVSYEQYF

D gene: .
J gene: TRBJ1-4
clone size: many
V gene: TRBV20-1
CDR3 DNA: TGCAGTGCTAGAGACCCAGGGAGCCAGGAAAAACTGTTTTTT
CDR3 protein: CSARDPGSQEKLFF

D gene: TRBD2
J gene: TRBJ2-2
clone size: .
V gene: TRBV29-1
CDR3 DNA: TGCAGCGTTGAGGGGACTAGCGGGAGCACCGGGGAGCTGTTTTTT
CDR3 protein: CSVEGTSGSTGELFF

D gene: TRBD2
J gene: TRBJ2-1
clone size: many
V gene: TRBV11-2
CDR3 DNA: TGTGCCAGCAGCTTAGATTTCGGGAGGGCCGGGAATGAGCAGTTCTTC
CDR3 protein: CASSLDFGRAGNEQFF

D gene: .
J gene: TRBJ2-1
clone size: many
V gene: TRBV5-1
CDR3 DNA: TGCGCCAGCAGCTTGGATGGGGGGCGTCGGGAGCAGTTCTTC
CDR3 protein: CASSLDGGRREQFF

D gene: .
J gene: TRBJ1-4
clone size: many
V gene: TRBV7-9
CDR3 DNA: TGTGCCAGCAGCTTAGAAGGCAGGGGCACCCTTGCAACTAATGAAAAACTGTTTTTT
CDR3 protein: CASSLEGRGTLATNEKLFF

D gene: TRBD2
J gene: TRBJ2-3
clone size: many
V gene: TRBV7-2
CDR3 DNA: TGTGCCAGCAGCTTAGAGCTAGCGGGAGTTTCTGGAGATACGCAGTATTTT
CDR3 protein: CASSLELAGVSGDTQYF

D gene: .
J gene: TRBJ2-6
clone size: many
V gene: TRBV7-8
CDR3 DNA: TGTGCCAGCAGACTGACAGACGCTGGGGCCAACGTCCTGACTTTC
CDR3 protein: CASRLTDAGANVLTF

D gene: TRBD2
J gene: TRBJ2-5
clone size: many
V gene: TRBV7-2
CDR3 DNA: TGTGCCAGCAGCTTAGTCTCAGCGGGGGGGGGGCGGCAAGAGACCCAGTACTTC
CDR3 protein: CASSLVSAGGGRQETQYF